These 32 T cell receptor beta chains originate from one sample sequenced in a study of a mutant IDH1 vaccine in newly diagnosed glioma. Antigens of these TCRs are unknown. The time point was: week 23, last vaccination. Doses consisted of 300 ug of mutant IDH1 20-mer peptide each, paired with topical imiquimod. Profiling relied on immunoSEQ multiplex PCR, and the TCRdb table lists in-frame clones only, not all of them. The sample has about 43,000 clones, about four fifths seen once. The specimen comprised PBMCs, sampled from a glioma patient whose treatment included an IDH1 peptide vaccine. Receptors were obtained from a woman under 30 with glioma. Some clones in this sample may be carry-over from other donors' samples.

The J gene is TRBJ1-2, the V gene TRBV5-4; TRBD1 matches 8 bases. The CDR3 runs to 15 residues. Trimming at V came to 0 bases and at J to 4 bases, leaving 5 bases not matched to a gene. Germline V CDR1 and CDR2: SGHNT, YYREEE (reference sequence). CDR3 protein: CASSLGDTGGYGYTF. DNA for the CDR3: TGTGCCAGCAGCTTGGGGGACACAGGGGGCTATGGCTACACCTTC.

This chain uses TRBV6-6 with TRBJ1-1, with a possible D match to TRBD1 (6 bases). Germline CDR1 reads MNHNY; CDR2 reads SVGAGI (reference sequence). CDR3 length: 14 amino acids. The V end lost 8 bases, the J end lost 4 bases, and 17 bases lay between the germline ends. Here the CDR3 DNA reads TGTGCCAGCCACCACCGGGGGCTGGTCACTGAAGCTTTCTTT. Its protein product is CASHHRGLVTEAFF.

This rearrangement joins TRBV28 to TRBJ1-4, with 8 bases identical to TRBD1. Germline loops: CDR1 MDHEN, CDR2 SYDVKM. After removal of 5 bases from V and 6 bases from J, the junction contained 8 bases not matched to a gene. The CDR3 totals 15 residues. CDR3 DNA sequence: TGTGCCAGCAGTGTCATCCAGGGGGCAGATGAAAAACTGTTTTTT. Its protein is CASSVIQGADEKLFF.

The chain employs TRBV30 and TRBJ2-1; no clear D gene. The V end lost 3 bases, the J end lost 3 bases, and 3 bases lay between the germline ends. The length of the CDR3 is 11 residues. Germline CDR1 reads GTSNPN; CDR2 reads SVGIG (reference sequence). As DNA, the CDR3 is TGTGCCTGGAGAGACTACAATGAGCAGTTCTTC. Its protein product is CAWRDYNEQFF.

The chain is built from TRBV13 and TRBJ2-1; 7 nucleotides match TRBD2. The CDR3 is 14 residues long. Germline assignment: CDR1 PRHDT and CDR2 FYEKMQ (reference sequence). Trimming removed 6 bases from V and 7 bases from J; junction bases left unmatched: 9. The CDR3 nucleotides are TGTGCCAGCAGGGGGGAGGGTACCGTAAATGAGCAGTTCTTC. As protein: CASRGEGTVNEQFF.

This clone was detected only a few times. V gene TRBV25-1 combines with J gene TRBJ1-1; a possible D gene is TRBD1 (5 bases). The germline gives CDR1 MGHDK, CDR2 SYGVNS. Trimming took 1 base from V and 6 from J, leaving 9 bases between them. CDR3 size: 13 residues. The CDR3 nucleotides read TGTGCCAGCAGTGAATGGAGGGGCGCTGAAGCTTTCTTT. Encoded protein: CASSEWRGAEAFF.

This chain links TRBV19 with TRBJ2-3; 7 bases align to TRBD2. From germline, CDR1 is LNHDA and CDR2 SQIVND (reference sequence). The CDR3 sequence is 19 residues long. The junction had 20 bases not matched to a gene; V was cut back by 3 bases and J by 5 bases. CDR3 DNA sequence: TGTGCCAGTAGTATCGGTGTAGTCTTGGTTCGGGGGGAGATAGATACGCAGTATTTT. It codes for CASSIGVVLVRGEIDTQYF.

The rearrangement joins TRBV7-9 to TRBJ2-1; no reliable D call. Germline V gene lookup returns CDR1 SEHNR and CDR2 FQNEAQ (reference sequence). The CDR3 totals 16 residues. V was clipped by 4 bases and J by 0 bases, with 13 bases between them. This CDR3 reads CASSSLLGSSYNEQFF. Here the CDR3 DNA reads TGTGCCAGCAGCTCCTTACTGGGAAGCTCCTACAATGAGCAGTTCTTC.

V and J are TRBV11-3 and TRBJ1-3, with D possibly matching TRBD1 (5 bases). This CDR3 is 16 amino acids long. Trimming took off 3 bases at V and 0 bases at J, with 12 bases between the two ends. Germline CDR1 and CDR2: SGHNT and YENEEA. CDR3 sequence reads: CASSFAGTNSGNTIYF. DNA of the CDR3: TGTGCCAGCAGCTTTGCCGGGACCAACTCTGGAAACACCATATATTTT.

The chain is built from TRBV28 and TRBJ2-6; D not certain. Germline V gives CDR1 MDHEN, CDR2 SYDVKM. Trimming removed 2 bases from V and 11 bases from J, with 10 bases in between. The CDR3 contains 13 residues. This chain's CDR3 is CASSLGWSYVLTF. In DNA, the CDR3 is TGTGCCAGCAGTTTAGGGTGGTCCTACGTCCTGACTTTC.

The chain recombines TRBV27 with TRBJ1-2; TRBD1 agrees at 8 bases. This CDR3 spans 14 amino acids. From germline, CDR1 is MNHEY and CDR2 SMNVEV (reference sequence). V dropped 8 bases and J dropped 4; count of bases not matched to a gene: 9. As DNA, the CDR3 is TGTGCCAGCGCGTACGGACAGGGTTTCTATGGCTACACCTTC. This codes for CASAYGQGFYGYTF.

In nucleotides, the CDR3 is TGCGCCAGCAGCCAAGTGCGGACAGATACGCAGTATTTT. Residues: CASSQVRTDTQYF. The chain has TRBV4-1 and TRBJ2-3; no firm D call. V lost 1 base and J 3 bases, leaving 5 bases between the germline ends. The germline CDR1 and CDR2 sequences are MGHRA and YSYEKL. This CDR3 is built from 13 residues.

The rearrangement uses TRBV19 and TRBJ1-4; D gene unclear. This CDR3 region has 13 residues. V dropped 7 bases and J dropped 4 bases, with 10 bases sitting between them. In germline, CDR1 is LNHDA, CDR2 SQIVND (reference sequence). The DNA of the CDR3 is TGTGCCAGTAAGGCGAGTCTTAATGAAAAACTGTTTTTT. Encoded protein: CASKASLNEKLFF. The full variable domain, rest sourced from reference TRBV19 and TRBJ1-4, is DGGITQSPKYLFRKEGQNVTLSCEQNLNHDAMYWYRQDPGQGLRLIYYSQIVNDFQKGDIAEGYSVSREKKESFPLTVTSAQKNPTAFYLCASKASLNEKLFFGSGTQLSVL.

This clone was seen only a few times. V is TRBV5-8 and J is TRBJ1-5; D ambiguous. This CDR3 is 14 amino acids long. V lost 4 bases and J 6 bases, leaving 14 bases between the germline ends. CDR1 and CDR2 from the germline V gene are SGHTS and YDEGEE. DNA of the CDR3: TGTGCCAGCAGCATCGGCGGCAGCGGTCAGCCCCAGCATTTT. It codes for CASSIGGSGQPQHF.

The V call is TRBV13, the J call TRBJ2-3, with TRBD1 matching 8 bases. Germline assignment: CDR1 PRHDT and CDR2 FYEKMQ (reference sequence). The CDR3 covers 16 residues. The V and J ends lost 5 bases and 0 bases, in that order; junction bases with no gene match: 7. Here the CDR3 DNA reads TGTGCCAGCAGCCTATACAGGGGGTCAAGCACAGATACGCAGTATTTT. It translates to CASSLYRGSSTDTQYF.

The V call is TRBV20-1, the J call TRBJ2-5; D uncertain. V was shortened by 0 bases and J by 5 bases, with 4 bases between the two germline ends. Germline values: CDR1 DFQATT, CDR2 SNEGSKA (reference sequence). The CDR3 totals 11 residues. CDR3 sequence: CSAREVETQYF. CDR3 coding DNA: TGCAGTGCTAGAGAGGTGGAGACCCAGTACTTC.

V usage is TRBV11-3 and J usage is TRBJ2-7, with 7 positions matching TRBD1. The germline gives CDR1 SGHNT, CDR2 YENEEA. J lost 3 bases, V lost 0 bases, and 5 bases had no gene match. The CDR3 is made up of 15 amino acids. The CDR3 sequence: CASSLDQRGRYEQYF. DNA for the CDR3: TGTGCCAGCAGCTTAGATCAAAGGGGGCGCTACGAGCAGTACTTC. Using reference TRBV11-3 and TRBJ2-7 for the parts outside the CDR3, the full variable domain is EAGVVQSPRYKIIEKKQPVAFWCNPISGHNTLYWYLQNLGQGPELLIRYENEEAVDDSQLPKDRFSAERLKGVDSTLKIQPAELGDSAVYLCASSLDQRGRYEQYFGPGTRLTVT.

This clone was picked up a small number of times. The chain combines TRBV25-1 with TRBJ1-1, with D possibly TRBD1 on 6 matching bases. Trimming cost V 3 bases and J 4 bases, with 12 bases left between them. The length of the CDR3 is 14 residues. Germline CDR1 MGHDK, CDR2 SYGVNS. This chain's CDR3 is CASSDWGGLTEAFF. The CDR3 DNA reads TGTGCCAGCAGTGACTGGGGGGGGCTCACTGAAGCTTTCTTT.

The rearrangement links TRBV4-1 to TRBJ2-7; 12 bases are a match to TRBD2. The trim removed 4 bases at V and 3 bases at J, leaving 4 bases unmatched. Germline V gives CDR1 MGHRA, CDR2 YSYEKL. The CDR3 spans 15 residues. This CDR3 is CASSLGLAGIYEQYF. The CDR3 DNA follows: TGCGCCAGCAGCCTAGGACTAGCGGGGATCTACGAGCAGTACTTC.

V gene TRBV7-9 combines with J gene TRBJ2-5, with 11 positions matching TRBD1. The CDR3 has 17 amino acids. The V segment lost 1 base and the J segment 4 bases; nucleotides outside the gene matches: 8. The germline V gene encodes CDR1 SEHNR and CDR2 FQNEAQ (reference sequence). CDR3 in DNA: TGTGCCAGCAGCTTAGGGACAGGGGGCCTGTGGGGAGAGACCCAGTACTTC. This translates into CASSLGTGGLWGETQYF.

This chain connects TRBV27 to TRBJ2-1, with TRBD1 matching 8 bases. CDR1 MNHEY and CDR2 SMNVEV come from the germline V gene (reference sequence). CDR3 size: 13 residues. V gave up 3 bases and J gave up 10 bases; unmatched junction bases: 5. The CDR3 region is CASSFGQGIEQFF. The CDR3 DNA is TGTGCCAGCAGTTTTGGACAGGGAATCGAGCAGTTCTTC.

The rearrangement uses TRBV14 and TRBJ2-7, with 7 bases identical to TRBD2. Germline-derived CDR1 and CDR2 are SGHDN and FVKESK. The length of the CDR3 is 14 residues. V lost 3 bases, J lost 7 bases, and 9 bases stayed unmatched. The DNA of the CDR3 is TGTGCCAGCAGCCACAGCGGGGACTTGAGAGAGCAGTACTTC. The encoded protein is CASSHSGDLREQYF.

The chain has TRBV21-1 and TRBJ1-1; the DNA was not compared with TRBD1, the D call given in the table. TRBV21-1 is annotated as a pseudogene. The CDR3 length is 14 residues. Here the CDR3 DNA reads TGTGCCAGCACCCCGGACAGGGAAAACACTGAAGCTTTCTTT. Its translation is CASTPDRENTEAFF.

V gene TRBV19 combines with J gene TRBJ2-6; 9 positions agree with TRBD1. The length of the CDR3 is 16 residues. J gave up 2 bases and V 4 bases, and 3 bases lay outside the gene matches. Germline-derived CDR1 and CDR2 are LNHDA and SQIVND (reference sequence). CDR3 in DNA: TGTGCCAGTAGTACGACAGGGGGAACTGGGGCCAACGTCCTGACTTTC. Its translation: CASSTTGGTGANVLTF.

CDR3 in DNA: TGTGCCACCAGCAGCCACTCCCGGACAGACGAGCAGTACTTC. Translation gives CATSSHSRTDEQYF. The gene calls are TRBV15 and TRBJ2-7; D may be TRBD1 (6 bases). The CDR3 runs to 14 residues. CDR1 LNHNV and CDR2 YYDKDF come from the germline V gene (reference sequence). V was clipped by 3 bases and J by 5 bases, with 14 bases between them.

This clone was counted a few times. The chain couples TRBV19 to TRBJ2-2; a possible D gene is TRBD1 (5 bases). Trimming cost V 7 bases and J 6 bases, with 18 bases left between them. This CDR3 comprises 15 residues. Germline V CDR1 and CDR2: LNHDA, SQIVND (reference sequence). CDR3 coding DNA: TGTGCCAGTAAGAGACAGCTTACCTCGGCCGGGGAGCTGTTTTTT. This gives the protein CASKRQLTSAGELFF.

The CDR3 loop reads CASLATGLAGFGTDTQYF. CDR3 in DNA: TGCGCCAGCCTTGCGACGGGACTAGCGGGCTTTGGCACAGATACGCAGTATTTT. The chain links TRBV5-1 to TRBJ2-3, with 12 bases that match TRBD2. Germline V lookup: CDR1 SGHRS, CDR2 YFSETQ. CDR3 size: 18 residues. Trimming removed 7 bases from V and 1 base from J; junction bases left unmatched: 13.

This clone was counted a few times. As DNA, the CDR3 is TGTGCCAGCAGCCTCGGGCCGGCGGGGGGGCGTAGTGAGCAGTTCTTC. Protein sequence: CASSLGPAGGRSEQFF. This sequence joins TRBV9 and TRBJ2-1; TRBD2 agrees at 9 bases. V shed 4 bases and J 9 bases; nucleotides not matched to a gene: 14. Germline CDR1 and CDR2: SGDLS and YYNGEE. The length of the CDR3 is 16 residues. Full variable domain (outside the CDR3, taken from reference TRBV9 and TRBJ2-1): DSGVTQTPKHLITATGQRVTLRCSPRSGDLSVYWYQQSLDQGLQFLIQYYNGEERAKGNILERFSAQQFPDLHSELNLSSLELGDSALYFCASSLGPAGGRSEQFFGPGTRLTVL.

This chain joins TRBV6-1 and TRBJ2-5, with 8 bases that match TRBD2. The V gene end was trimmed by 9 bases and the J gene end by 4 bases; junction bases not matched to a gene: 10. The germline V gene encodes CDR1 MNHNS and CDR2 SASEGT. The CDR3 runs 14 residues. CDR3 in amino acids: CASSPGLVRETQYF. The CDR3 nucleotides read TGTGCCAGTTCACCGGGACTAGTGAGAGAGACCCAGTACTTC.

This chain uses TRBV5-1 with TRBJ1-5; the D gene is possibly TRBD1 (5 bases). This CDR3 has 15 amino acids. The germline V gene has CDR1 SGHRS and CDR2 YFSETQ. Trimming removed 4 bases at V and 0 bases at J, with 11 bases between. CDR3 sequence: CASSGDGGSNQPQHF. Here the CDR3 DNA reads TGCGCCAGCAGCGGGGACGGAGGTAGCAATCAGCCCCAGCATTTT.

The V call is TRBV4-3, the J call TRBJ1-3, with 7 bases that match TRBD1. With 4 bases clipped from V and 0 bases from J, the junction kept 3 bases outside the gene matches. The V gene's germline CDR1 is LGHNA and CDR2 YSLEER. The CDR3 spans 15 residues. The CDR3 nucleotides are TGCGCCAGCAGCCCCGGGACAGCCTCTGGAAACACCATATATTTT. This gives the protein CASSPGTASGNTIYF.

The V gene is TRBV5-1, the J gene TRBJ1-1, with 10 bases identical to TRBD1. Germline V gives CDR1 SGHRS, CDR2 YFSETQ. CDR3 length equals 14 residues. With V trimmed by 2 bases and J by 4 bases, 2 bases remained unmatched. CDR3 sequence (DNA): TGCGCCAGCAGCTTACGGACAGGGGGCACTGAAGCTTTCTTT. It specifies CASSLRTGGTEAFF.